The 11 T cell receptor beta chains below were found in one sample sequenced in a study of blood T cell repertoires in COVID-19. Sequencing was performed with immunoSEQ multiplex PCR; in TCRdb, only in-frame clones are kept and a portion is missing. Seen here are 55,000 to 70,000 clones, roughly 87% observed once, and the top ten hold around 23%. Sequencing input: peripheral blood. These receptors all come from an elderly woman with COVID-19, enrolled during active disease.

The chain combines TRBV7-8 with TRBJ1-5; D remains unclear. Germline lookup yields CDR1 SGHVS and CDR2 FQNEAQ. V dropped 4 bases and J dropped 4 bases, with 20 bases sitting between them. The CDR3 spans 17 residues. CDR3 sequence: CASSSRASPASNQPQHF. Written as DNA, the CDR3 is TGTGCCAGCAGCTCCCGAGCGTCGCCAGCCTCTAATCAGCCCCAGCATTTT.

Only one count was recorded for this clone. The genes are TRBV3-1 (or the pseudogene TRBV3-2) and TRBJ2-5; D unclear. V lost 3 bases to trimming and J lost 7 bases, with 9 bases between them. Germline CDR1 is LGHDT and CDR2 is YNNKEL (reference sequence). This CDR3 spans 12 amino acids. The CDR3 region is CASSHSRGTQYF. CDR3 coding DNA: TGTGCCAGCAGCCACAGTAGAGGGACCCAGTACTTC.

J is TRBJ2-5 and V is TRBV9; D is perhaps TRBD1 (6 bases). The CDR3 loop spans 15 amino acids. Germline V gene data show CDR1 as SGDLS and CDR2 as YYNGEE. Deletions cut 0 bases from V and 1 base from J, with 10 bases between. This CDR3 is CASSVGQTGQETQYF. CDR3 bases: TGTGCCAGCAGCGTAGGACAGACAGGCCAAGAGACCCAGTACTTC.

The chain couples TRBV6-5 to TRBJ2-3, with 8 bases matching TRBD1. The CDR3 is 13 residues long. With V trimmed by 6 bases and J by 3 bases, 2 bases remained unmatched. Germline CDR1 is MNHEY and CDR2 is SVGAGI. The CDR3 DNA reads as TGTGCCAGCAGGGACAGGGTTACAGATACGCAGTATTTT. Its protein is CASRDRVTDTQYF.

J is TRBJ2-3 and V is TRBV5-1, with D unresolved. The V gene lost 2 bases and the J gene lost 5 bases, with 3 bases spanning the gap. The CDR3 runs 11 residues. CDR1 SGHRS and CDR2 YFSETQ come from the germline V gene. In DNA form, the CDR3 reads TGCGCCAGCAGCTTCGGAGATACGCAGTATTTT. Translation: CASSFGDTQYF. Full variable domain (missing parts from reference TRBV5-1 and TRBJ2-3): KAGVTQTPRYLIKTRGQQVTLSCSPISGHRSVSWYQQTPGQGLQFLFEYFSETQRNKGNFPGRFSGRQFSNSRSEMNVSTLELGDSALYLCASSFGDTQYFGPGTRLTVL.

J is TRBJ2-7 and V is TRBV10-3; 8 bases fit TRBD1. Germline CDR1 ENHRY, CDR2 SYGVKD. Trimming at V came to 8 bases and at J to 2 bases, leaving 8 bases not matched to a gene. CDR3 length equals 14 residues. CDR3 residues: CAIGGTGGPYEQYF. The CDR3 bases are TGTGCCATCGGGGGGACAGGTGGCCCCTACGAGCAGTACTTC.

This chain uses TRBV5-1 with TRBJ2-1; 9 bases match TRBD2. The trim removed 4 bases at V and 4 bases at J, leaving 3 bases unmatched. Germline loops: CDR1 SGHRS, CDR2 YFSETQ. CDR3 length equals 14 residues. CDR3 DNA: TGCGCCAGCAGCCCCGGACTAGCGTACAATGAGCAGTTCTTC. Amino acid sequence: CASSPGLAYNEQFF.

This clone was observed once. CDR3 in amino acids: CASSLIGQGNTGELFF. CDR3 nucleotides: TGTGCCAGCAGCCTCATCGGACAGGGGAACACCGGGGAGCTGTTTTTT. The V and J genes are TRBV28 and TRBJ2-2, with 8 bases fitting TRBD1. CDR1 and CDR2 (germline): MDHEN, SYDVKM. The trim removed 6 bases at V and 1 base at J, leaving 7 bases unmatched. CDR3 length: 16 amino acids.

The chain uses TRBV7-2 and TRBJ1-2, with TRBD1 identical over 8 bases. This CDR3 is 14 amino acids long. Germline V lookup: CDR1 SGHTA, CDR2 FQGNSA. V dropped 4 bases and J dropped 7; count of bases not matched to a gene: 8. The CDR3 reads CASSSPDRGGGYTF. CDR3 in DNA: TGTGCCAGCAGCTCCCCAGACAGGGGTGGTGGCTACACCTTC.

The rearrangement uses TRBV27 and TRBJ1-5, with 10 bases lining up with TRBD1. The CDR3 spans 15 residues. J was trimmed by 2 bases and V by 3 bases; bases with no gene match: 1. Germline V gives CDR1 MNHEY, CDR2 SMNVEV (reference sequence). The CDR3 DNA sequence: TGTGCCAGCAGTTTCGGACAGGGGGGCAATCAGCCCCAGCATTTT. Translating gives CASSFGQGGNQPQHF.

This chain links TRBV10-1 with TRBJ2-7; weak D call: TRBD1 (5 bases). Per the germline V gene, CDR1 is WNHNN and CDR2 is SYGVQD (reference sequence). V was cut by 2 bases and J by 9 bases, with 20 bases left in between. This CDR3 region has 15 residues. DNA for the CDR3: TGCGCCAGCAGTGAGGTGCAGGGCCACTACGGTGTGCAGTACTTC. It is translated as CASSEVQGHYGVQYF.